One and the same sample provided the 15 T cell receptor beta chains below, sequenced in a study of shared clonotypes between healthy human individuals. Assay: immunoSEQ multiplex PCR; the TCRdb copy retains only in-frame clones and omits some. The sample shows 2,500,000 or so clones, roughly nine tenths of them seen only once. What was sequenced was naive CD4+ T cells sorted from blood. Described subset: CD45RA+ positively selected. Receptor source: a man between 18 and 29 years old in good health.

A word on this clone: The same CDR3 is also encoded by other DNA sequences in this sample. The chain links TRBV19 to TRBJ2-7; D is undetermined. Per germline, CDR1 LNHDA and CDR2 SQIVND (reference sequence). The length of the CDR3 is 12 residues. V lost 4 bases to trimming and J lost 2 bases, with 6 bases between them. The CDR3 DNA reads as TGTGCCAGTAGTAGCGGTCCCTACGAGCAGTACTTC. It yields the protein CASSSGPYEQYF. Based on the CDR3 plus reference TRBV19 and TRBJ2-7, the full variable domain is DGGITQSPKYLFRKEGQNVTLSCEQNLNHDAMYWYRQDPGQGLRLIYYSQIVNDFQKGDIAEGYSVSREKKESFPLTVTSAQKNPTAFYLCASSSGPYEQYFGPGTRLTVT.

The CDR3 DNA reads TGTGCCAGCAGTCCACAGGGTTACACCGGGGAGCTGTTTTTT. This gives the protein CASSPQGYTGELFF. This rearrangement joins TRBV28 to TRBJ2-2; the D gene is possibly TRBD1 (6 bases). Deletions cut 5 bases from V and 3 bases from J, with 10 bases between. CDR3 length equals 14 residues. The germline CDR1 and CDR2 sequences are MDHEN and SYDVKM.

This clone is a singleton in its sample. The chain carries TRBV4-3 and TRBJ2-5, with D unclear. The DNA matches TRBJ2-7 better at its end, which makes the J call doubtful. This CDR3 comprises 14 residues. Germline CDR1 and CDR2: LGHNA and YSLEER. The CDR3 spells CASSQTFGSYEQYF. The CDR3 bases are TGCGCCAGCAGCCAAACCTTCGGCTCCTACGAGCAGTACTTC.

V gene TRBV7-3 combines with J gene TRBJ2-7; no clear D gene. The CDR3 runs 14 residues. Trimming cost V 2 bases and J 3 bases, with 11 bases left between them. Germline lookup yields CDR1 SGHTA and CDR2 FQGTGA. Here the CDR3 reads CASSLEARSYEQYF. Here the CDR3 DNA reads TGTGCCAGCAGCTTAGAAGCCAGAAGCTACGAGCAGTACTTC.

The genes are TRBV27 and TRBJ2-7, with 7 nucleotides matching TRBD1. J lost 6 bases, V lost 5 bases, and 16 bases had no gene match. CDR1 and CDR2 (germline): MNHEY, SMNVEV (reference sequence). The length of the CDR3 is 16 residues. CDR3 in amino acids: CASSPRQGMHLREQYF. DNA for the CDR3: TGTGCCAGCAGTCCCCGACAGGGTATGCACTTACGCGAGCAGTACTTC.

V gene TRBV19 combines with J gene TRBJ1-2; D not certain. V was trimmed by 3 bases and J by 4 bases, leaving 9 bases between them. Germline CDR1 is LNHDA and CDR2 is SQIVND (reference sequence). This CDR3 spans 13 amino acids. The CDR3, as DNA: TGTGCCAGTAGTATGGCGGGCTCCTATGGCTACACCTTC. Its translation is CASSMAGSYGYTF. The complete variable domain, with remaining parts taken from reference TRBV19 and TRBJ1-2, reads DGGITQSPKYLFRKEGQNVTLSCEQNLNHDAMYWYRQDPGQGLRLIYYSQIVNDFQKGDIAEGYSVSREKKESFPLTVTSAQKNPTAFYLCASSMAGSYGYTFGSGTRLTVV.

V is TRBV9 and J is TRBJ2-7; 8 bases are a match to TRBD2. V trimming: 0 bases; J trimming: 6 bases; junction bases outside the gene matches: 5. Germline-derived CDR1 and CDR2 are SGDLS and YYNGEE. This CDR3 spans 14 amino acids. The CDR3 sequence: CASSVGTSPGEQYF. DNA of the CDR3: TGTGCCAGCAGCGTAGGGACTAGCCCAGGCGAGCAGTACTTC.

V is TRBV10-1 and J is TRBJ1-5; D might be TRBD1 (6 bases). Germline V gene sequence: CDR1 WNHNN, CDR2 SYGVQD (reference sequence). This CDR3 has 13 amino acids. V gave up 3 bases and J gave up 5 bases, with 8 bases separating them. The CDR3 reads CASSDGQHQPQHF. DNA of the CDR3: TGCGCCAGCAGTGACGGACAGCATCAGCCCCAGCATTTT.

Turning to this clone: The sample holds other DNA sequences that translate to the same CDR3. V and J are TRBV11-2 and TRBJ1-1; D unresolved. This CDR3 spans 13 amino acids. V was pared by 1 base and J by 1 base, with 4 bases between. Looked up from germline, CDR1 is SGHAT and CDR2 is FQNNGV. Here the CDR3 reads CASSLGRNTEAFF. The CDR3 DNA follows: TGTGCCAGCAGCTTAGGCAGGAACACTGAAGCTTTCTTT.

The chain has TRBV7-9 and TRBJ2-7; 8 positions agree with TRBD1. The CDR3 runs to 13 residues. V gave up 5 bases and J gave up 7 bases; unmatched junction bases: 7. Germline V gene lookup returns CDR1 SEHNR and CDR2 FQNEAQ (reference sequence). The CDR3 protein is CASSQTGAGEQYF. The CDR3 DNA reads as TGTGCCAGCAGCCAGACAGGGGCGGGTGAGCAGTACTTC.

Note on this clone: Other DNA sequences in this specimen translate into the identical CDR3. The chain couples TRBV5-4 to TRBJ2-3; D possibly corresponds to TRBD2 (5 bases). The CDR3 loop spans 14 amino acids. Germline values: CDR1 SGHNT, CDR2 YYREEE (reference sequence). V shed 2 bases and J shed 1 base, with 8 bases lying between them. The CDR3: CASSLDGGTDTQYF. The CDR3 nucleotides are TGTGCCAGCAGCTTAGACGGGGGCACAGATACGCAGTATTTT.

The chain uses TRBV4-1 and TRBJ2-5; TRBD1 might be the D (5 bases). This CDR3 region has 15 residues. Per germline, CDR1 MGHRA and CDR2 YSYEKL. The V end lost 2 bases, the J end lost 5 bases, and 15 bases lay between the germline ends. The CDR3, as DNA: TGCGCCAGCAGCCAATATGCTCAGGGCAGCGAGACCCAGTACTTC. It encodes CASSQYAQGSETQYF.

The rearrangement uses TRBV28 and TRBJ1-5; 9 bases match TRBD1. Unmatched junction bases numbered 8, after V lost 5 bases and J lost 0 bases. CDR3 length: 17 residues. The germline V gene has CDR1 MDHEN and CDR2 SYDVKM. For the CDR3, the DNA is TGTGCCAGCAGTCAGGGACAGGGAGCTTATAGCAATCAGCCCCAGCATTTT. Residues: CASSQGQGAYSNQPQHF.

The count of this clone is one. The chain has TRBV15 and TRBJ2-1, with D hard to call. This CDR3 region has 18 residues. Trimming removed 0 bases at V and 0 bases at J, with 15 bases between. The germline V gene encodes CDR1 LNHNV and CDR2 YYDKDF (reference sequence). The CDR3 DNA sequence: TGTGCCACCAGCAGAGATGAAGATTATGGGGTCTCCTACAATGAGCAGTTCTTC. Amino acid sequence: CATSRDEDYGVSYNEQFF.

V usage is TRBV27 and J usage is TRBJ1-6; 11 nucleotides line up with TRBD1. J lost 11 bases, V lost 6 bases, and 15 bases had no gene match. The CDR3 loop spans 17 amino acids. CDR1 is MNHEY, CDR2 SMNVEV, per germline (reference sequence). Written as DNA, the CDR3 is TGTGCCAGCAGCCCGGGACAGGGGGGTGGGGGGAGTGCACCCCTCCACTTT. Translation gives CASSPGQGGGGSAPLHF.